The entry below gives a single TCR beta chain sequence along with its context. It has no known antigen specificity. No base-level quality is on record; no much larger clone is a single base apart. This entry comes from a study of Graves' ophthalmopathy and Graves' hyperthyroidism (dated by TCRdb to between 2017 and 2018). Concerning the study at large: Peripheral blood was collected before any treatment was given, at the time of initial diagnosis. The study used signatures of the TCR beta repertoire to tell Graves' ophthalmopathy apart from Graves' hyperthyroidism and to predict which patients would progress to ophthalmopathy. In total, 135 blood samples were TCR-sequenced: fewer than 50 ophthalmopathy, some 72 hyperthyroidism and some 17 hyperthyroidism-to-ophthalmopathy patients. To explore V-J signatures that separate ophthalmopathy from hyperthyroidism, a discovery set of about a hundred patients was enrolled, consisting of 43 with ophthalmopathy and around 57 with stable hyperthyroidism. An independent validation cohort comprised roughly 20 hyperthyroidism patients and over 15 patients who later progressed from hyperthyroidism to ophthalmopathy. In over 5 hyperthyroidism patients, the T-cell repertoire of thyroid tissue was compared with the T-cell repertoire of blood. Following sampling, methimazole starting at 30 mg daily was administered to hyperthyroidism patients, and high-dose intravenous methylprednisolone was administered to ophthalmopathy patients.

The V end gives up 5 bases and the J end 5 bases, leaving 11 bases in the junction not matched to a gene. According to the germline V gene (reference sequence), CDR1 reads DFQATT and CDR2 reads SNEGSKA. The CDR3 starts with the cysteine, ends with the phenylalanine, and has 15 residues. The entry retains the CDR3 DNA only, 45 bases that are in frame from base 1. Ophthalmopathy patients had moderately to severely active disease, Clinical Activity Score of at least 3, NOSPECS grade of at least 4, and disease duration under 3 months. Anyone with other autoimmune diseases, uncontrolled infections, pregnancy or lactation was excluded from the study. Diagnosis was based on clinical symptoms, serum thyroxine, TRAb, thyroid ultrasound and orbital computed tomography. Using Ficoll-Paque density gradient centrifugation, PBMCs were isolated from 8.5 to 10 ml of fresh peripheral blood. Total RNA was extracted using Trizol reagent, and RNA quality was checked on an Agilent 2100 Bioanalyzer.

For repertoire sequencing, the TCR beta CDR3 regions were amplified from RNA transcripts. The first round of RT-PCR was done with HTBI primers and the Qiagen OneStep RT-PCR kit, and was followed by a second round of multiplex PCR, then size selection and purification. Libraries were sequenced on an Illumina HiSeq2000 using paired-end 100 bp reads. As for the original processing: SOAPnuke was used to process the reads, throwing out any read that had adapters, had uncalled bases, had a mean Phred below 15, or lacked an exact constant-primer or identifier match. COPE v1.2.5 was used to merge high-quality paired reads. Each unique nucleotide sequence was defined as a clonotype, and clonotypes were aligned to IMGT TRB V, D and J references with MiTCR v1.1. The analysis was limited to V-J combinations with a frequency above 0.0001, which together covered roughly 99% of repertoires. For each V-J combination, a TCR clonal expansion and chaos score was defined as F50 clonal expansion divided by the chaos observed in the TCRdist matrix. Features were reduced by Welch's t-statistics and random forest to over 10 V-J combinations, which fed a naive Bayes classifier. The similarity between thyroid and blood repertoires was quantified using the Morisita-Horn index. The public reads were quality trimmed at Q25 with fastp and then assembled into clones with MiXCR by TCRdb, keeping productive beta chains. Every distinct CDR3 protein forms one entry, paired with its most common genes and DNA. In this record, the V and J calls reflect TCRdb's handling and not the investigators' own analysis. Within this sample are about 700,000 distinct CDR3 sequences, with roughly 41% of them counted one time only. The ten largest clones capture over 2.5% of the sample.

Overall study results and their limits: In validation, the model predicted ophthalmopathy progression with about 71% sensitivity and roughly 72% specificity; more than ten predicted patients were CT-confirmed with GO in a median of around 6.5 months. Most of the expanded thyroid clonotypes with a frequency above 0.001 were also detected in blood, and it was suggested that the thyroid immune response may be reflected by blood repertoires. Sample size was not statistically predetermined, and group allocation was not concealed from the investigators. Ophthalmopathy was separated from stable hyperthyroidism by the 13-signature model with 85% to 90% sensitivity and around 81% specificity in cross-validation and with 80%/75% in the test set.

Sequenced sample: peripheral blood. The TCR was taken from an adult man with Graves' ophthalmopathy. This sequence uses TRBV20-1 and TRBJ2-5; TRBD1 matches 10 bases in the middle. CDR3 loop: CSAGAGTGVRETQYF. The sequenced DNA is TGCAGTGCTGGAGCCGGGACAGGGGTACGGGAGACCCAGTACTTC.